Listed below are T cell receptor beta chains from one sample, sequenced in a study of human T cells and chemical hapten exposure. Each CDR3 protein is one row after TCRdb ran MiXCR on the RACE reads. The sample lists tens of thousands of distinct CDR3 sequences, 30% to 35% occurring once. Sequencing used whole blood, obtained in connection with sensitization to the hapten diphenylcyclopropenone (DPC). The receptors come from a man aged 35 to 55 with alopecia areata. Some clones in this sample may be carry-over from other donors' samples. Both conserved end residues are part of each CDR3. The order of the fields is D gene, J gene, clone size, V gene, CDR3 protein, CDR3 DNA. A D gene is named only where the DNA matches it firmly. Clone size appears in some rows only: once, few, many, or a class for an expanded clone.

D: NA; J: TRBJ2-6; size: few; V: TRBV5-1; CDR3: CASSLDGANVLTF; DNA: TGCGCCAGCAGCTTGGATGGGGCCAACGTCCTGACTTTC
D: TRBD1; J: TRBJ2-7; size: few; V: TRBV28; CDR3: CASTPTGEGLSSKQYF; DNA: TGTGCCAGCACCCCCACAGGGGAAGGCCTCAGCTCAAAGCAGTACTTC
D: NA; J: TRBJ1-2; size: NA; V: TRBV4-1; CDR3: CASSPSGTNYGYTF; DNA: TGCGCCAGCAGCCCGTCGGGCACTAACTATGGCTACACCTTC
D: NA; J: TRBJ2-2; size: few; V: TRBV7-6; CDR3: CASSLGVEVAGELFF; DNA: TGTGCCAGCAGCTTGGGGGTAGAGGTGGCCGGGGAGCTGTTTTTT
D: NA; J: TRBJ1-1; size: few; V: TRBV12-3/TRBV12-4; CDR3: CASSLERRTEAFF; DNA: TGTGCCAGCAGTTTAGAGAGGCGCACTGAAGCTTTCTTT
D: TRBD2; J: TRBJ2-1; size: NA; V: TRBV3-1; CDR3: CASSQVSSGTSRNEQFF; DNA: TGTGCCAGCAGCCAAGTCTCTAGCGGGACCTCTCGGAATGAGCAGTTCTTC
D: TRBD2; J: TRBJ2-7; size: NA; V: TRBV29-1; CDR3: CSVDLGGGYEQYF; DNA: TGCAGCGTTGATTTGGGGGGGGGGTACGAGCAGTACTTC
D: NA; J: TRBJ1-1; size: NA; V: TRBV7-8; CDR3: CASSSNIGTLNTEAFF; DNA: TGTGCCAGCAGCTCCAATATCGGGACACTGAACACTGAAGCTTTCTTT
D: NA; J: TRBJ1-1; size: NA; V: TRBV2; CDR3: CASGGRMNTEAFF; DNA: TGTGCCAGCGGGGGGCGGATGAACACTGAAGCTTTCTTT
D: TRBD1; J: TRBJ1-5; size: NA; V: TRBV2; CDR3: CASSARQGLSNQPQHF; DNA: TGTGCCAGCAGTGCCAGACAGGGGTTGAGCAATCAGCCCCAGCATTTT
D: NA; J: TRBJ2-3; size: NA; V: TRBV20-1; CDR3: CSAPGLLDTDTQYF; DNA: TGCAGTGCACCGGGACTTCTGGACACAGATACGCAGTATTTT